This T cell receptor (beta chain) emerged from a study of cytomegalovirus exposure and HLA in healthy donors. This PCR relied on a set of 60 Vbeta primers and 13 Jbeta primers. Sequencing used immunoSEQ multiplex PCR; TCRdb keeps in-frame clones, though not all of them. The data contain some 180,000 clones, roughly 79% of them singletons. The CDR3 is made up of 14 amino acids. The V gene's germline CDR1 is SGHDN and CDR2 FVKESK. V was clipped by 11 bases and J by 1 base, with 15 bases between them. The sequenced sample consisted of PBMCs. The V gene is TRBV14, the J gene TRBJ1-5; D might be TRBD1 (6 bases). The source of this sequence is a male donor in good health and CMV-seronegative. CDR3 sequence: CALAGVHSNQPQHF. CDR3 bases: TGTGCCCTGGCAGGGGTCCACAGCAATCAGCCCCAGCATTTT.